The 11 T cell receptor beta chains below come from one sample, sequenced in a study of Ad26.COV2.S vaccination and SARS-CoV-2 variants. Generated by immunoSEQ multiplex PCR, the TCRdb table keeps only in-frame clones and is missing some. The sample yields 350,000 to 400,000 clones, approximately 91% seen once. Stated treatment: about 20 received Ad26.COV2.S at low or high dose, single or two shots; 5 received placebo; per-sample allocation not given. Material that was analyzed had been drawn on day 63 after the first vaccine or placebo injection. This material consisted of peripheral blood, taken in a trial of Ad26.COV2.S vaccine versus placebo. Receptors originate from a person aged 18-60 years who received the Ad26.COV2.S COVID-19 vaccine or a placebo.

This clone was seen ten or more times. This chain uses TRBV6-6 with TRBJ1-5, with D possibly being TRBD1 (6 bases). Trimming pared 5 bases from V and 0 bases from J, leaving 17 bases between. Germline V gives CDR1 MNHNY, CDR2 SVGAGI (reference sequence). CDR3 length: 17 residues. CDR3 amino acids: CASSQWTAQYSNQPQHF. The CDR3 nucleotides are TGTGCCAGCAGTCAATGGACAGCACAGTATAGCAATCAGCCCCAGCATTTT.

V gene TRBV9 combines with J gene TRBJ1-2; D is undetermined. From germline, CDR1 is SGDLS and CDR2 YYNGEE. The CDR3 loop spans 10 amino acids. Trimming removed 6 bases at V and 1 base at J, with 1 base between. The CDR3 nucleotides read TGTGCCAGCATTAACTATGGCTACACCTTC. Translation: CASINYGYTF.

The gene calls are TRBV30 and TRBJ2-2; TRBD2 might be the D (5 bases). Trimming removed 3 bases at V and 2 bases at J, with 16 bases between. Germline V lookup: CDR1 GTSNPN, CDR2 SVGIG (reference sequence). The CDR3 is 16 amino acids. The CDR3 here is CAWSPRARENTGELFF. The DNA of the CDR3 is TGTGCCTGGAGCCCCCGGGCTCGGGAAAACACCGGGGAGCTGTTTTTT.

V usage is TRBV19 and J usage is TRBJ1-1; 7 bases match TRBD1. CDR1 is LNHDA, CDR2 SQIVND, per germline (reference sequence). The CDR3 length is 15 residues. V was pared by 3 bases and J by 4 bases, with 8 bases of the junction left unmatched. In DNA form, the CDR3 reads TGTGCCAGTAGTATTGCGGGGAAGGGGGCCACTGAAGCTTTCTTT. This gives the protein CASSIAGKGATEAFF.

This sequence joins TRBV11-2 and TRBJ2-7; D call uncertain. Trimming removed 4 bases from V and 4 bases from J, with 14 bases in between. This CDR3 has 14 residues. The germline V gene has CDR1 SGHAT and CDR2 FQNNGV. For the CDR3, the DNA is TGTGCCAGCAGCTCCCTCAAGACTGGTTACGAGCAGTACTTC. Translated, it gives CASSSLKTGYEQYF.

The chain links TRBV11-3 to TRBJ2-3, with D hard to call. Trimming took 1 base from V and 0 from J, leaving 11 bases between them. Germline V gene data show CDR1 as SGHNT and CDR2 as YENEEA. The CDR3 has 16 amino acids. This CDR3 is CASSLGNRASTDTQYF. CDR3 in DNA: TGTGCCAGCAGCTTAGGGAACAGAGCTAGCACAGATACGCAGTATTTT.

In its sample, this clone was seen once. In nucleotides, the CDR3 is TGTGCCAGCATCAACGATGGGGTAGGGGCGGGTGGCTACACCTTC. Translating it yields CASINDGVGAGGYTF. This chain uses TRBV2 with TRBJ1-2, with a weak D call TRBD1 (5 bases). Germline V gene lookup returns CDR1 SNHLY and CDR2 FYNNEI. CDR3 length equals 15 residues. Deletions cut 7 bases from V and 7 bases from J, with 22 bases between.

This sequence joins TRBV6-5 and TRBJ1-5; 7 nucleotides match TRBD1. The germline gives CDR1 MNHEY, CDR2 SVGAGI. The CDR3 has 14 residues. J was trimmed by 4 bases and V by 6 bases; bases with no gene match: 6. This CDR3 is CASSLAGGNQPQHF. The CDR3 bases are TGTGCCAGCAGCCTGGCAGGGGGTAATCAGCCCCAGCATTTT.

This clone was detected once. This CDR3 is also generated by other DNA sequences in the sample. The chain couples TRBV7-9 to TRBJ1-3; D not certain. The CDR3 has 15 residues. Deletions cut 2 bases from V and 0 bases from J, with 8 bases between. Germline V gene data show CDR1 as SEHNR and CDR2 as FQNEAQ (reference sequence). Written as DNA, the CDR3 is TGTGCCAGCAGCTTACCGGCAGACTCTGGAAACACCATATATTTT. As protein: CASSLPADSGNTIYF.

The chain recombines TRBV2 with TRBJ1-5, with TRBD1 matching over 10 bases. CDR3 size: 16 residues. Germline assignment: CDR1 SNHLY and CDR2 FYNNEI. V shed 6 bases, J shed 4 bases, and the junction held 9 bases outside the gene matches. As DNA, the CDR3 is TGTGCCAGCAGCCACATGGACAGGGGGTTGAATCAGCCCCAGCATTTT. It yields the protein CASSHMDRGLNQPQHF.

This sequence joins TRBV9 and TRBJ2-3, with D possibly TRBD1 on 5 matching bases. V was trimmed by 6 bases and J by 2 bases, leaving 10 bases between them. Germline-derived CDR1 and CDR2 are SGDLS and YYNGEE. This CDR3 comprises 13 residues. The CDR3 DNA sequence: TGTGCCAGCAAGGGGCCTTTCACAGATACGCAGTATTTT. This translates into CASKGPFTDTQYF.